A single sample is the source of the 21 T cell receptor beta chains below, sequenced in a study of identical twins (dated by TCRdb to about 2016). The library relied on 5' RACE. The sequencing machine was an Illumina HiSeq 2000. TCRdb reprocessed the public reads (quality trimming at Q25 with fastp, clone calling with MiXCR) and kept in-frame beta chains. Rows are combined by CDR3 protein, so each entry shows the most common genes and DNA. Recorded for this sample are 640,000 or so distinct CDR3 sequences; around 6.1% of them occurred a single time. Around 2% of the sample is taken by the ten largest. Source material: naive T cells sorted from blood. The sample's cell subset or site label, decoded: cells isolated with a human naive T-cell isolation kit. These receptors all come from a man in his late teens or twenties in good health.

The V and J genes are TRBV7-9 and TRBJ2-5; 8 nucleotides align to TRBD1. Germline V gene lookup returns CDR1 SEHNR and CDR2 FQNEAQ (reference sequence). The CDR3 consists of 15 residues. The trim removed 4 bases at V and 5 bases at J, leaving 9 bases unmatched. The CDR3 DNA sequence: TGTGCCAGCAGCTCGGACAGGGACAGGAGGGAGACCCAGTACTTC. This sequence encodes CASSSDRDRRETQYF.

The sample holds many counts of this clonotype. The chain combines TRBV7-2 with TRBJ2-1; the match to TRBD2 covers 9 bases. CDR1 is SGHTA and CDR2 is FQGNSA in the germline V gene. J gave up 7 bases and V 0 bases, and 10 bases lay outside the gene matches. The length of the CDR3 is 17 residues. In nucleotides, the CDR3 is TGTGCCAGCAGCTTAGCGTGGGCGGGAGGGCAGAGAAATGAGCAGTTCTTC. Translated: CASSLAWAGGQRNEQFF.

The sample holds many counts of this clonotype. The chain combines TRBV6-2 or TRBV6-3 with TRBJ2-7, with 7 bases identical to TRBD1. The V segment lost 6 bases and the J segment 4 bases; nucleotides outside the gene matches: 27. CDR1 and CDR2 from the germline V gene are MNHEY and SVGEGT. This CDR3 region has 20 residues. The CDR3 DNA sequence: TGTGCCAGCAGCCTGGGTTGGCCCGACAGGGTTAATGCCCAGGGGTACGAGCAGTACTTC. This encodes CASSLGWPDRVNAQGYEQYF.

A word on this clonotype: A much more abundant neighbour one base away suggests this may be a read error. The genes are TRBV14 and TRBJ2-1, with D perhaps matching TRBD1 (6 bases). The ends were cut back, 7 bases at V and 5 bases at J, with 21 bases in the middle. This CDR3 is built from 16 residues. The V gene's germline CDR1 is SGHDN and CDR2 FVKESK. This CDR3 reads CASTHQGLRDNNEQFF. Written as DNA, the CDR3 is TGTGCCAGCACCCATCAGGGGTTGCGAGATAACAATGAGCAGTTCTTC. The variable domain in full, with the rest retrieved from reference TRBV14 and TRBJ2-1, is EAGVTQFPSHSVIEKGQTVTLRCDPISGHDNLYWYRRVMGKEIKFLLHFVKESKQDESGMPNNRFLAERTGGTYSTLKVQPAELEDSGVYFCASTHQGLRDNNEQFFGPGTRLTVL.

This clonotype was seen a handful of times. The chain links TRBV4-1 to TRBJ2-7; D is perhaps TRBD2 (6 bases). Trimming took off 0 bases at V and 4 bases at J, with 16 bases between the two ends. The CDR3 totals 16 residues. Germline V gene lookup returns CDR1 MGHRA and CDR2 YSYEKL. CDR3 region: CASSQDGGRGMYEQYV. The CDR3 bases are TGCGCCAGCAGCCAAGATGGAGGACGGGGGATGTACGAGCAGTACGTC.

CDR3 sequence reads: CATSDFAGLASSDTQYF. DNA of the CDR3: TGTGCCACCAGTGATTTTGCCGGACTAGCGTCGTCAGATACGCAGTATTTT. V usage is TRBV24-1 and J usage is TRBJ2-3; 9 nucleotides match TRBD2. The germline V gene encodes CDR1 KGHDR and CDR2 SFDVKD. The CDR3 covers 17 residues. J was trimmed by 4 bases and V by 1 base; bases with no gene match: 8.

This clonotype was counted many times. V and J are TRBV5-6 and TRBJ1-1, with D hard to call. V lost 5 bases and J 4 bases, leaving 15 bases between the germline ends. The CDR3 extends over 14 amino acids. CDR1 is SGHDT, CDR2 YYEEEE, per germline. The chain's CDR3 is CASSLGRVGTEAFF. CDR3 in DNA: TGTGCCAGCAGTTTAGGACGGGTGGGCACTGAAGCTTTCTTT.

This rearrangement joins TRBV27 to TRBJ2-7, with 9 bases lining up with TRBD1. Germline CDR1 is MNHEY and CDR2 is SMNVEV (reference sequence). The V segment lost 6 bases and the J segment 5 bases; nucleotides outside the gene matches: 14. The CDR3 runs 16 residues. CDR3 in DNA: TGTGCCAGCAGCCGAATCATCGGGACAGGGCCTAACGAGCAGTACTTC. Protein: CASSRIIGTGPNEQYF.

This clonotype was recorded many times. The rearrangement links TRBV12-3 or TRBV12-4 to TRBJ1-5; 7 positions match TRBD1. This CDR3 is 15 amino acids long. V was pared by 6 bases and J by 5 bases, with 10 bases of the junction left unmatched. CDR3 residues: CASSPTGTAYQPQHF. The DNA for the CDR3 is TGTGCCAGCAGCCCCACCGGGACAGCGTATCAGCCCCAGCATTTT.

This clonotype has only a few counts. The rearrangement joins TRBV4-3 to TRBJ2-5, with D possibly being TRBD2 (7 bases). The germline CDR1 and CDR2 sequences are LGHNA and YSLEER. V gave up 0 bases and J gave up 6 bases, with 11 bases separating them. CDR3 length: 14 residues. The CDR3 protein is CASSQERGGKTQYF. The CDR3 bases are TGCGCCAGCAGCCAAGAGAGGGGGGGGAAGACCCAGTACTTC.

This clonotype was picked up many times. The V and J genes are TRBV6-5 and TRBJ2-7; D is ambiguous. This CDR3 has 14 residues. CDR1 is MNHEY and CDR2 is SVGAGI in the germline V gene. Trimming cost V 2 bases and J 1 base, with 9 bases left between them. The DNA of the CDR3 is TGTGCCAGCAGTTACGGGGTCCTGTCCTACGAGCAGTACTTC. This translates into CASSYGVLSYEQYF.

This clonotype was detected many times. The chain links TRBV18 to TRBJ1-1; D unclear. Trimming took off 1 base at V and 1 base at J, with 10 bases between the two ends. In germline, CDR1 is KGHSH, CDR2 LQKENI. The CDR3 loop spans 15 amino acids. The DNA of the CDR3 is TGTGCCAGCTCACCACGGTCAGGACCGAACACTGAAGCTTTCTTT. It is translated as CASSPRSGPNTEAFF.

This clonotype was found a few times. This chain joins TRBV9 and TRBJ2-7; 11 bases line up with TRBD2. CDR3 length equals 15 residues. Looked up from germline, CDR1 is SGDLS and CDR2 is YYNGEE. Unmatched junction bases numbered 5, after V lost 3 bases and J lost 3 bases. For the CDR3, the DNA is TGTGCCAGCAGCGCCTCAGGGACTAGCGGCTACGAGCAGTACTTC. It encodes CASSASGTSGYEQYF.

V gene TRBV11-2 combines with J gene TRBJ2-5; 15 bases line up with TRBD2. Unmatched junction bases numbered 11, after V lost 5 bases and J lost 4 bases. The CDR3 sequence is 18 residues long. Germline CDR1 and CDR2: SGHAT and FQNNGV. For the CDR3, the DNA is TGTGCCAGCAGCCCCGGGACTAGCGGGAGGTCCTGGGGAGAGACCCAGTACTTC. Translated, it gives CASSPGTSGRSWGETQYF.

The V call is TRBV3-1, the J call TRBJ2-1; 14 bases fit TRBD2. The CDR3 length is 19 residues. CDR1 and CDR2 (germline): LGHDT, YNNKEL (reference sequence). J gave up 6 bases and V 4 bases, and 14 bases lay outside the gene matches. This CDR3 reads CASSPPGGTSGSEGNEQFF. CDR3 in DNA: TGTGCCAGCAGCCCCCCGGGTGGGACTAGCGGGAGTGAAGGCAATGAGCAGTTCTTC.

This clonotype occurred many times. The gene calls are TRBV12-3 or TRBV12-4 and TRBJ2-1; 7 bases are a match to TRBD2. The CDR3 sequence is 14 residues long. The trim removed 6 bases at V and 8 bases at J, leaving 10 bases unmatched. CDR3 sequence: CASSYRREVHEQFF. CDR3 sequence (DNA): TGTGCCAGCAGCTATCGACGGGAGGTCCATGAGCAGTTCTTC.

This clonotype came up many times. The CDR3 nucleotides are TGCGCCAGCAGCCAAGAGGCCCTAGCGGGAGGATACGAGCAGTACTTC. Translation: CASSQEALAGGYEQYF. The chain uses TRBV4-3 and TRBJ2-7; 11 positions agree with TRBD2. V shed 0 bases, J shed 4 bases, and the junction held 5 bases outside the gene matches. This CDR3 has 16 residues. Germline CDR1 LGHNA, CDR2 YSLEER.

This clonotype was seen repeatedly, ten times or more. The V call is TRBV20-1, the J call TRBJ2-1, with TRBD1 as a possible D gene (6 bases). V shed 3 bases and J shed 0 bases, with 12 bases lying between them. This CDR3 region has 15 residues. From germline, CDR1 is DFQATT and CDR2 SNEGSKA (reference sequence). The CDR3 sequence: CSASSGQNSYNEQFF. The DNA for the CDR3 is TGCAGTGCTAGCTCTGGACAGAACTCCTACAATGAGCAGTTCTTC.

This clonotype was detected many times. The V gene is TRBV3-1, the J gene TRBJ2-3; D is unresolved. The V gene's germline CDR1 is LGHDT and CDR2 YNNKEL (reference sequence). V lost 3 bases and J 2 bases, leaving 6 bases between the germline ends. This CDR3 is built from 13 residues. This chain's CDR3 is CASSHAATDTQYF. The CDR3 DNA reads TGTGCCAGCAGCCACGCGGCCACAGATACGCAGTATTTT.

This clonotype was seen a few times. CDR3 in amino acids: CSARRGFAGTTGDQPQHF. CDR3 DNA: TGCAGTGCTAGGAGGGGGTTCGCAGGAACAACAGGGGATCAGCCCCAGCATTTT. The chain couples TRBV20-1 to TRBJ1-5, with TRBD1 matching over 7 bases. Trimming took 3 bases from V and 5 from J; bases not matched to a gene: 19. In germline, CDR1 is DFQATT, CDR2 SNEGSKA (reference sequence). CDR3 length: 18 residues.

This clonotype has at least ten counts. The CDR3 bases are TGTGCCAGCAGTGAATATGGGGACAGCAAAGAGACCCAGTACTTC. Translated, it gives CASSEYGDSKETQYF. The chain couples TRBV2 to TRBJ2-5, with 7 bases that match TRBD1. V shed 2 bases and J 3 bases; nucleotides not matched to a gene: 6. The CDR3 runs to 15 residues. Germline-derived CDR1 and CDR2 are SNHLY and FYNNEI.